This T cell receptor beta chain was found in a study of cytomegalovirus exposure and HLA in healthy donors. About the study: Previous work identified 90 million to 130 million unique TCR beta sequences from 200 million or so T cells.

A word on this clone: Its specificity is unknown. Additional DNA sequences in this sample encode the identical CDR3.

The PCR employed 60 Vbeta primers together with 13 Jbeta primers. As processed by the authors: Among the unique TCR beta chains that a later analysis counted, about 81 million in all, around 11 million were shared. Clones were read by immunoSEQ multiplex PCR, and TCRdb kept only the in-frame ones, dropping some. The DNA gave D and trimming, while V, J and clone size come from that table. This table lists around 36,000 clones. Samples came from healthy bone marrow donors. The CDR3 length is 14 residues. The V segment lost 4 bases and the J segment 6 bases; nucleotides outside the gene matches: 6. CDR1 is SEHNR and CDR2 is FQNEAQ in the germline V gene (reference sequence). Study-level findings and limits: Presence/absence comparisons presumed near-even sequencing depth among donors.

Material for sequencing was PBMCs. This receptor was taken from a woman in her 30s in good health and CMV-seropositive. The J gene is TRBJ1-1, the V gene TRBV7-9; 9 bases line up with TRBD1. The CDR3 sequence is CASSSLGQGAEAFF. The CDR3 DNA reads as TGTGCCAGCAGCTCGCTGGGACAGGGCGCTGAAGCTTTCTTT.